A selection of T cell receptor beta chains follows, all from one sample in a study of blood T cell repertoires in COVID-19. Using immunoSEQ multiplex PCR, the repertoire was profiled, and TCRdb retains in-frame clones only, with some absent. The repertoire has about 190,000 clones, roughly 80% of them found once; the top ten carry about 6.3%. The sequencing input was peripheral blood. These receptors were obtained from a man aged 60 to 69 with acute or convalescent COVID-19. Each CDR3 is given with its conserved first and last residue. A D gene is named only where the DNA matches it firmly. Some rows mark clone size as missing; the rest say once, few, many or name a class of expanded clone.

TRBJ1-5,-,TRBV4-1,-,TGCGCCAGCAGCCAAGTTGCCCGGGCGAGGGGGCAGCCCCAGCATTTT,CASSQVARARGQPQHF
TRBJ1-1,-,TRBV12-5,-,TGTGCTAGTGGTTTGGCCATAACAGGAGACACTGAAGCTTTCTTT,CASGLAITGDTEAFF
TRBJ2-1,-,TRBV10-2,-,TGCGCCACCAACTTATTTCTAGCGAGCAATGAGCAGTTCTTC,CATNLFLASNEQFF
TRBJ2-7,many,TRBV25-1,-,TGTGCCAGCAGTGACCCTTCCGCCGGGGTAGCGTGGTCCGAGCAGTACTTC,CASSDPSAGVAWSEQYF
TRBJ2-7,-,TRBV4-1,TRBD2,TGCGCCAGCAGCCAAGAGGTGGAGGGAGGGCCGGGCGAGCAGTACTTC,CASSQEVEGGPGEQYF
TRBJ1-3,-,TRBV6-5,-,TGTGCCAGCAGGATTACAGAGTTTGGAAACACCATATATTTT,CASRITEFGNTIYF
TRBJ2-7,-,TRBV5-4,-,TGTGCCAGCAGCTTGGGAGACAACTCCTACGAGCAGTACTTC,CASSLGDNSYEQYF
TRBJ1-5,-,TRBV12-3/TRBV12-4,TRBD1,TGTGCCAGCATCCGGGACAGGGGTAAGACCCAGCATTTT,CASIRDRGKTQHF
TRBJ1-5,-,TRBV7-6,-,TGTGCCAGCAGCTTAGGGAGCGAACAGCCCCAGCATTTT,CASSLGSEQPQHF
TRBJ1-4,-,TRBV5-1,-,TGCGCCAGCGGGCTCGTAGGGGGGGCCGCTGAAAAACTGTTTTTT,CASGLVGGAAEKLFF
TRBJ2-2,-,TRBV11-2,-,TGTGCCAGCAGCTTCGGATCGCGGGGCCGGGTGCCCGGGGAGCTGTTTTTT,CASSFGSRGRVPGELFF
TRBJ1-1,-,TRBV29-1,TRBD1,TGCAGCGGACGACAGGGGGGCACTGAAGCTTTCTTT,CSGRQGGTEAFF
TRBJ1-4,-,TRBV6-1,TRBD1,TGTGCCAGCAGTGAAGCGCAGGGGGCTAATGAAAAACTGTTTTTT,CASSEAQGANEKLFF
TRBJ1-3,-,TRBV7-9,TRBD1,TGTGCCAGCAGCGTACGACAGGGGGCAACGTGGGGTCCGGGAAACACCATATATTTT,CASSVRQGATWGPGNTIYF
TRBJ2-1,-,TRBV19,TRBD2,TGTGCCAGTAGTATAATCGGACTAGCGGGGGCCAATGAGCAGTTCTTC,CASSIIGLAGANEQFF
TRBJ1-3,-,TRBV29-1,TRBD1,TGCAGCGTTGAAAGTTTGACAGGGGGTGGGAACACCATATATTTT,CSVESLTGGGNTIYF
TRBJ1-3,-,TRBV4-1,-,TGCGCCAGCAGCCGGGGCATCAACTCTGGAAACACCATATATTTT,CASSRGINSGNTIYF
TRBJ1-2,-,TRBV7-2,TRBD1,TGTGCCAGCAGCTCAGACAGGGCGTCTGGTGGCTACACCTTC,CASSSDRASGGYTF
TRBJ2-1,-,TRBV24-1,TRBD2,TGTGTCACCAGTGATTCTCGGACTAGCATTCCTGAGCAGTTCTTC,CVTSDSRTSIPEQFF
TRBJ1-6,-,TRBV30,-,TGTGCCTGGAGGGCCGACTCATGGAGCTCCTATAATTCACCCCTCCACTTT,CAWRADSWSSYNSPLHF
TRBJ1-1,-,TRBV25-1,-,TGTGCCAGCAGTGACAGGGGTGTGAACACTGAAGCTTTCTTT,CASSDRGVNTEAFF
TRBJ2-1,-,TRBV7-3,TRBD2,TGTGCCAGCAGCTTAAGTCGCGGGGGGGCCGGTGAGCAGTTCTTC,CASSLSRGGAGEQFF
TRBJ2-1,-,TRBV12-3/TRBV12-4,-,TGTGCCAGCAGTCTTAGGGCGGGGCAGTTCTTC,CASSLRAGQFF
TRBJ1-3,-,TRBV4-1,TRBD1,TGCGCCAGCAGCCAAGTCCGGACAGGGATGGGAAACACCATATATTTT,CASSQVRTGMGNTIYF
TRBJ1-1,-,TRBV5-4,TRBD1,TGTGCCAGCAGCGGAGACAGGGGCGTATGGGACACTGAAGCTTTCTTT,CASSGDRGVWDTEAFF
TRBJ1-1,-,TRBV18,-,TGTGCCAGCTCACCGGGAGGACCGATTCTCACTGAAGCTTTCTTT,CASSPGGPILTEAFF
TRBJ2-3,-,TRBV2,-,TGTGCCAGCAGTGGGCTAGCGATAGGCACAGATACGCAGTATTTT,CASSGLAIGTDTQYF
TRBJ1-6,-,TRBV6-1,TRBD1,TGTGCCAGCAGTGAACCTAGGACAGGGGGCGCGCGGTCACCCCTCCACTTT,CASSEPRTGGARSPLHF
TRBJ2-7,once,TRBV6-6,TRBD1,TGTGCCAGCAGTTCATTAGACAGGGGCTACGAGCAGTACTTC,CASSSLDRGYEQYF
TRBJ1-1,-,TRBV9,-,TGTGCCAGCACCGAGGACACAGGTAACACTGAAGCTTTCTTT,CASTEDTGNTEAFF
TRBJ2-3,-,TRBV24-1,TRBD2,TGTGCCACCAGTGAGGGTCTGCGGGGGAGCACAGATACGCAGTATTTT,CATSEGLRGSTDTQYF
TRBJ1-1,-,TRBV6-5,-,TGTGCCAGCACTGCCAGGGTGTCCAACACTGAAGCTTTCTTT,CASTARVSNTEAFF
TRBJ2-1,few,TRBV5-1,-,TGCGCCAGCAGCGTACTAGTTAACGATGAGCAGTTCTTC,CASSVLVNDEQFF